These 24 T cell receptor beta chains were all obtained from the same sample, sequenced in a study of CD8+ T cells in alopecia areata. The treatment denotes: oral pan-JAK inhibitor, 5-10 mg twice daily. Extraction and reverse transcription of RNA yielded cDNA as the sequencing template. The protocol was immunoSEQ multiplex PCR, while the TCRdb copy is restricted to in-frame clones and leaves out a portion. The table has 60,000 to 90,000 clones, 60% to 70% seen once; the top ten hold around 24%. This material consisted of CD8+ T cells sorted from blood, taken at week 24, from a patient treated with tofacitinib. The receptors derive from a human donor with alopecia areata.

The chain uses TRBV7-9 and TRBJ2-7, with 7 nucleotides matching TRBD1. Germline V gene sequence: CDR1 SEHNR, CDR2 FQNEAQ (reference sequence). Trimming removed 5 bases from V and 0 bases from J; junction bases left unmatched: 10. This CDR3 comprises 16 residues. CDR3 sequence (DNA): TGTGCCAGCAGCGTCCCGACAGGGCCTACCTCCTACGAGCAGTACTTC. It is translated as CASSVPTGPTSYEQYF.

CDR3 amino acids: CASSYTDRDGYTF. CDR3 nucleotides: TGTGCCAGCAGTTACACCGACAGAGATGGCTACACCTTC. V gene TRBV6-6 combines with J gene TRBJ1-2; D is perhaps TRBD1 (5 bases). CDR1 and CDR2 (germline): MNHNY, SVGAGI (reference sequence). V dropped 2 bases and J dropped 6 bases, with 10 bases sitting between them. This CDR3 region has 13 residues.

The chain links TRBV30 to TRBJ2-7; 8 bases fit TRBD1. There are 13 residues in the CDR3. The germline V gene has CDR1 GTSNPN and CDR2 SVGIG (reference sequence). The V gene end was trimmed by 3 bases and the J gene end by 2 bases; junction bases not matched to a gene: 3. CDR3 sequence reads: CAWRAGGTYEQYF. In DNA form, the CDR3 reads TGTGCCTGGAGGGCAGGGGGCACCTACGAGCAGTACTTC.

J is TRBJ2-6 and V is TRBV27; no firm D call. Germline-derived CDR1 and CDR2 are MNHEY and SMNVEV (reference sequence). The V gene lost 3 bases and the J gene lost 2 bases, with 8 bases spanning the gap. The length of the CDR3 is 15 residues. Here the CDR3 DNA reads TGTGCCAGCAGTTTGGGTGGGCCTGGGGCCAACGTCCTGACTTTC. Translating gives CASSLGGPGANVLTF.

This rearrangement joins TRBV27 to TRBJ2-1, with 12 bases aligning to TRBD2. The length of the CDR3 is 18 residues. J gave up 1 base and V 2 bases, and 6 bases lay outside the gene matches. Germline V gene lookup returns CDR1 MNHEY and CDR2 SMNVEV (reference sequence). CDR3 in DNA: TGTGCCAGCAGTTTACTAGCGGGAGGGCCGATATCCTACAATGAGCAGTTCTTC. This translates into CASSLLAGGPISYNEQFF.

In nucleotides, the CDR3 is TGCGCCAGCAGCCAAGAGTCGTCGGGCAGGGGGCTCTGGAACACTGAAGCTTTCTTT. Translated: CASSQESSGRGLWNTEAFF. The J gene is TRBJ1-1, the V gene TRBV4-3; TRBD1 matches at 8 bases. The CDR3 consists of 19 residues. Germline-derived CDR1 and CDR2 are LGHNA and YSLEER. The J segment lost 1 base and the V segment lost 0 bases, leaving 13 bases of the junction unmatched.

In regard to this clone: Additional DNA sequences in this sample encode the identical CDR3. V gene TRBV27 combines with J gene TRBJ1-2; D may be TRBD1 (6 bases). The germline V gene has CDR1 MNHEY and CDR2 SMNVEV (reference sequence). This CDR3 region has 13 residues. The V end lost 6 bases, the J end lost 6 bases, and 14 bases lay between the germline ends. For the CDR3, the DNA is TGTGCCAGCAGCCCGTTGGGGGGGCATGGCTACACCTTC. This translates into CASSPLGGHGYTF.

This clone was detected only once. The DNA for the CDR3 is TGCAGCGTTGAAGATGGAGGGCCCTTTGTGTTCTTT. This gives the protein CSVEDGGPFVFF. The J gene is TRBJ1-1, the V gene TRBV29-1, with no clear D. Per the germline V gene, CDR1 is SQVTM and CDR2 is ANQGSEA. V dropped 0 bases and J dropped 14 bases, with 16 bases sitting between them. The CDR3 totals 12 residues.

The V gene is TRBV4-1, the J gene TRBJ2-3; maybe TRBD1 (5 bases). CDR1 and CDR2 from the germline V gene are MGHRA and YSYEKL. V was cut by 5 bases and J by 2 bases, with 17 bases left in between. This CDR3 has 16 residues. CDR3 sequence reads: CASSSRLQAATDTQYF. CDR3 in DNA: TGCGCCAGCAGCTCAAGGCTACAGGCGGCCACAGATACGCAGTATTTT.

The CDR3 DNA reads TGCGCCAGCAGTCTAGGGACAGGGGGCGAGCCCACTGAAGCTTTCTTT. Translation gives CASSLGTGGEPTEAFF. The chain has TRBV23-1 and TRBJ1-1; 12 nucleotides agree with TRBD1. TRBV23-1 belongs to the ORF category, with a function that is uncertain. The CDR3 has 16 amino acids. The ends lost 4 bases at V and 4 bases at J; junction bases unmatched: 7.

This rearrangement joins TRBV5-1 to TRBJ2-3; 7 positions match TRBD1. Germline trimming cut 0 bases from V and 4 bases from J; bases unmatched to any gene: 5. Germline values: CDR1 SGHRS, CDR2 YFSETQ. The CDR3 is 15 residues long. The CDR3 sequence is CASSLDRGRADTQYF. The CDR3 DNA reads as TGCGCCAGCAGCTTGGACAGGGGAAGAGCAGATACGCAGTATTTT.

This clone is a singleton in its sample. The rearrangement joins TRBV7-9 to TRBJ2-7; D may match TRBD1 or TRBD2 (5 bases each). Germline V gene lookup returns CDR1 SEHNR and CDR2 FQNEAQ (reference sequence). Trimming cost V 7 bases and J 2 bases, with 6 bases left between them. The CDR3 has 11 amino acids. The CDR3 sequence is CASMGAYEQYF. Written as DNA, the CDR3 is TGTGCCAGCATGGGGGCCTACGAGCAGTACTTC.

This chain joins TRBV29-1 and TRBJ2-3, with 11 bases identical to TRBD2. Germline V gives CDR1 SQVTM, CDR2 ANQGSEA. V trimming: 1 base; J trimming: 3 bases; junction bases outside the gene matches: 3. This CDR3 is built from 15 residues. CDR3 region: CSVEATSGVTDTQYF. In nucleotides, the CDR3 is TGCAGCGTTGAAGCGACTAGCGGGGTGACAGATACGCAGTATTTT.

The CDR3 loop reads CATSIGLGTGVEQYF. In DNA, the CDR3 is TGTGCCACCAGCATCGGCTTGGGAACAGGGGTTGAGCAGTACTTC. The chain has TRBV15 and TRBJ2-7, with TRBD1 identical over 7 bases. J gave up 7 bases and V 4 bases, and 13 bases lay outside the gene matches. CDR3 length equals 15 residues. The germline CDR1 and CDR2 sequences are LNHNV and YYDKDF (reference sequence). Complete variable domain (other parts from reference TRBV15 and TRBJ2-7): DAMVIQNPRYQVTQFGKPVTLSCSQTLNHNVMYWYQQKSSQAPKLLFHYYDKDFNNEADTPDNFQSRRPNTSFCFLDIRSPGLGDTAMYLCATSIGLGTGVEQYFGPGTRLTVT.

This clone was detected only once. The chain's CDR3 is CASSALRDRNTEAFF. For the CDR3, the DNA is TGTGCCAGCAGTGCCCTACGAGACAGAAACACTGAAGCTTTCTTT. This rearrangement joins TRBV25-1 to TRBJ1-1; the D gene is possibly TRBD1 (5 bases). Germline V gene sequence: CDR1 MGHDK, CDR2 SYGVNS. V lost 4 bases and J 2 bases, leaving 14 bases between the germline ends. There are 15 residues in the CDR3.

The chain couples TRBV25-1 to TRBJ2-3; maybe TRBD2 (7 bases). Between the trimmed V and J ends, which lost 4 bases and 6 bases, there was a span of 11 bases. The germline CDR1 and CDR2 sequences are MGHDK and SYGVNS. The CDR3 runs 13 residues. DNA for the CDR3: TGTGCCAGCAGTGCCGGGGGGCGGGATACGCAGTATTTT. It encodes CASSAGGRDTQYF.

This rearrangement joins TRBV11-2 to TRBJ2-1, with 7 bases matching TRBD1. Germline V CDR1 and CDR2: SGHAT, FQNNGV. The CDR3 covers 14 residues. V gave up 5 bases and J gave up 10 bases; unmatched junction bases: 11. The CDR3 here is CASSGGTVLVEQFF. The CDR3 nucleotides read TGTGCCAGCAGCGGTGGGACAGTGTTGGTGGAGCAGTTCTTC.

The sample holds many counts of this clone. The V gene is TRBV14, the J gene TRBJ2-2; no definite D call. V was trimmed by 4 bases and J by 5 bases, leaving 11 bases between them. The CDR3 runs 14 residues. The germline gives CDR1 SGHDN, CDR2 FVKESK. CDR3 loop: CASSPGTSTGELFF. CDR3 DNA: TGTGCCAGCAGCCCTGGCACCTCTACCGGGGAGCTGTTTTTT.

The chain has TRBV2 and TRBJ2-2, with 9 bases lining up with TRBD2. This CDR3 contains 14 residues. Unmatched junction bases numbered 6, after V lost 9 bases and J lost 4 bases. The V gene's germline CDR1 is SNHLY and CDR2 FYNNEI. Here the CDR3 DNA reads TGTGCCAGTCCGGGACTAGCAGTCACCGGGGAGCTGTTTTTT. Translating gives CASPGLAVTGELFF.

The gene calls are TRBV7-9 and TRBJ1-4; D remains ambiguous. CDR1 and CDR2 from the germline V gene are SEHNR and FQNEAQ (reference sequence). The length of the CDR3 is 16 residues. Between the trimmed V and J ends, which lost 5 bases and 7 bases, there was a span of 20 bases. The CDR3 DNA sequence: TGTGCCAGCAGCCCCCCTACCCCGGGGAGTGCTGAAAAACTGTTTTTT. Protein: CASSPPTPGSAEKLFF. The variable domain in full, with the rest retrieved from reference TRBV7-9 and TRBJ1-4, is DTGVSQNPRHKITKRGQNVTFRCDPISEHNRLYWYRQTLGQGPEFLTYFQNEAQLEKSRLLSDRFSAERPKGSFSTLEIQRTEQGDSAMYLCASSPPTPGSAEKLFFGSGTQLSVL.

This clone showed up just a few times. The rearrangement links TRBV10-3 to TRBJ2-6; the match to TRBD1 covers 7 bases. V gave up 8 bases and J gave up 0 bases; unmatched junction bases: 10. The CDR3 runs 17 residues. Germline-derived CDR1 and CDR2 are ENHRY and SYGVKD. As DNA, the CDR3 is TGTGCCATCTCCCCAACAGGGGACGTCTCTGGGGCCAACGTCCTGACTTTC. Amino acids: CAISPTGDVSGANVLTF.

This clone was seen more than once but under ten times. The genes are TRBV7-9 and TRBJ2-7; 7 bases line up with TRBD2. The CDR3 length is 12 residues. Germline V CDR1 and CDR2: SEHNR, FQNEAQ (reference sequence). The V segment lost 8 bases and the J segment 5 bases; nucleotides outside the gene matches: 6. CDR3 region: CASGLGGHEQYF. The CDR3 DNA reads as TGTGCCAGCGGACTAGGAGGCCACGAGCAGTACTTC.

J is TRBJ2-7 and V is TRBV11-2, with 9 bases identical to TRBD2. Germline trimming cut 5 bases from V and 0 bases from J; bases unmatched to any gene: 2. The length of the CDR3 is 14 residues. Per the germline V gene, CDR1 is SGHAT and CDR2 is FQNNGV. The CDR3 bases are TGTGCCAGCAGCCGCGGGGGGGACTCCTACGAGCAGTACTTC. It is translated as CASSRGGDSYEQYF.

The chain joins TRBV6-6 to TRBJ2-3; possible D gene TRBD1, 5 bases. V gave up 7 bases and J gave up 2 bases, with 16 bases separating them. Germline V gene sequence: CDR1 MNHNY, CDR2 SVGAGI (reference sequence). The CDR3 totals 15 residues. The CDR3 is CASMFFQGLTDTQYF. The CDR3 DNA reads TGTGCCAGCATGTTCTTCCAGGGCCTCACAGATACGCAGTATTTT.